Listed below are T cell receptor beta chains from one sample, sequenced in a study of T cell responses to AZD1222 COVID-19 vaccine. TCRdb's table, derived via immunoSEQ multiplex PCR, lists solely in-frame clones and lacks some. This table has 80,000 to 100,000 clones, 80% to 90% appearing once. The specimen comprised peripheral blood, sampled 28 days after the second AZD1222 dose. The source is an adult who received the AZD1222 COVID-19 vaccine. Both conserved end residues are part of each CDR3. Each record gives: D gene, V gene, J gene, clone size, CDR3 DNA, CDR3 protein. The D gene is left open where the match is weak. A clone size is listed for some rows: how often the clone was seen (once, few, many), or a class if it is expanded.

d_gene: -
v_gene: TRBV14
j_gene: TRBJ1-2
abundance: -
CDR3nt: TGTGCCAGCAGCCAACATCGGGACCCCCCGGGGACCTTC
CDR3aa: CASSQHRDPPGTF

d_gene: TRBD1
v_gene: TRBV5-4
j_gene: TRBJ2-5
abundance: -
CDR3nt: TGTGCCAGCAGCTTGGCGGGACAGCTCCAAGAGACCCAGTACTTC
CDR3aa: CASSLAGQLQETQYF

d_gene: TRBD1
v_gene: TRBV4-2
j_gene: TRBJ2-2
abundance: -
CDR3nt: TGTGCCAGCAGCCAAGATGACAGGGGATCTACTGAGGGCACCGGGGAGCTGTTTTTT
CDR3aa: CASSQDDRGSTEGTGELFF

d_gene: TRBD1
v_gene: TRBV7-9
j_gene: TRBJ2-5
abundance: -
CDR3nt: TGTGCCAGCAGCCACGAGGGGGCTTACCAAGAGACCCAGTACTTC
CDR3aa: CASSHEGAYQETQYF

d_gene: -
v_gene: TRBV6-5
j_gene: TRBJ2-4
abundance: -
CDR3nt: TGTGCCAGCAGTTACTCGTGGGAGCGGAACATTCAGTACTTC
CDR3aa: CASSYSWERNIQYF

d_gene: TRBD1
v_gene: TRBV28
j_gene: TRBJ1-1
abundance: -
CDR3nt: TGTGCCAGCAGTTCGGACAGGGCTATTGAAGCTTTCTTT
CDR3aa: CASSSDRAIEAFF

d_gene: -
v_gene: TRBV18
j_gene: TRBJ1-3
abundance: -
CDR3nt: TGTGCCAGCTCCCCTCAAGTCTCTGGAAACACCATATATTTT
CDR3aa: CASSPQVSGNTIYF

d_gene: TRBD2
v_gene: TRBV5-4
j_gene: TRBJ2-1
abundance: once
CDR3nt: TGTGCCAGCAGCCCCGGGACTAGCGGCTACAATGAGCAGTTCTTC
CDR3aa: CASSPGTSGYNEQFF

d_gene: -
v_gene: TRBV7-8
j_gene: TRBJ1-2
abundance: once
CDR3nt: TGTGCCAGCAGCAGCAGTGGAGGAGGCTACACCTTC
CDR3aa: CASSSSGGGYTF

d_gene: TRBD1
v_gene: TRBV19
j_gene: TRBJ2-3
abundance: -
CDR3nt: TGTGCCAGTCGAGGGGGCCGGGCAGATACGCAGTATTTT
CDR3aa: CASRGGRADTQYF

d_gene: -
v_gene: TRBV15
j_gene: TRBJ1-1
abundance: -
CDR3nt: TGTGCCACCAGCAGGGTTGACACTGAAGCTTTCTTT
CDR3aa: CATSRVDTEAFF

d_gene: -
v_gene: TRBV30
j_gene: TRBJ1-2
abundance: once
CDR3nt: TGTGCCTGGAGTGTAAGGCCACCTTACTATGGCTACACCTTC
CDR3aa: CAWSVRPPYYGYTF

d_gene: TRBD1
v_gene: TRBV18
j_gene: TRBJ1-1
abundance: -
CDR3nt: TGTGCCAGCTCACCAGCGACAGGGACCCCTGAAGCTTTCTTT
CDR3aa: CASSPATGTPEAFF

d_gene: TRBD1
v_gene: TRBV11-2
j_gene: TRBJ1-3
abundance: -
CDR3nt: TGTGCCAGCAGTCGGGACAGGGGAGAAAACACCATATATTTT
CDR3aa: CASSRDRGENTIYF

d_gene: -
v_gene: TRBV24-1
j_gene: TRBJ2-7
abundance: -
CDR3nt: TGTGCCACCTCACGGGGCGGCAGCTCCTACGAGCAGTACTTC
CDR3aa: CATSRGGSSYEQYF

d_gene: -
v_gene: TRBV2
j_gene: TRBJ2-5
abundance: -
CDR3nt: TGTGCCAGTTCACCTCAAGAGACCCAGTACTTC
CDR3aa: CASSPQETQYF

d_gene: -
v_gene: TRBV5-1
j_gene: TRBJ2-5
abundance: -
CDR3nt: TGCGCCAGCAGCTTGGTTGGCAGGGGAGACCAAGAGACCCAGTACTTC
CDR3aa: CASSLVGRGDQETQYF

d_gene: -
v_gene: TRBV7-9
j_gene: TRBJ1-2
abundance: many
CDR3nt: TGTGCCAGCAGTCAGCTCTATGGCTACACCTTC
CDR3aa: CASSQLYGYTF

d_gene: -
v_gene: TRBV9
j_gene: TRBJ2-1
abundance: -
CDR3nt: TGTGCCAGCAGCGTAGCTTCCGGGGACTACAATGAGCAGTTCTTC
CDR3aa: CASSVASGDYNEQFF

d_gene: TRBD1
v_gene: TRBV25-1
j_gene: TRBJ2-1
abundance: -
CDR3nt: TGTGCCAGCAGTGAATCTATAGGGGGCGTCAATGAGCAGTTCTTC
CDR3aa: CASSESIGGVNEQFF

d_gene: -
v_gene: TRBV29-1
j_gene: TRBJ1-2
abundance: -
CDR3nt: TGCAGCGTGGAGTCGTGGGGGGGAGCTCTAAGGGATGGCTACACCTTC
CDR3aa: CSVESWGGALRDGYTF

d_gene: -
v_gene: TRBV5-4
j_gene: TRBJ1-2
abundance: few
CDR3nt: TGTGCCAGCAGCTTGGCCGGCAGGGTGTTGAACTATGGCTACACCTTC
CDR3aa: CASSLAGRVLNYGYTF

d_gene: -
v_gene: TRBV10-2
j_gene: TRBJ1-4
abundance: -
CDR3nt: TGCGCCAGCAAGGAGGGAACAGCCCAGGAAAAACTGTTTTTT
CDR3aa: CASKEGTAQEKLFF

d_gene: -
v_gene: TRBV3-1/TRBV3-2
j_gene: TRBJ2-2
abundance: once
CDR3nt: TGTGCCAGCAGCCAAGGGAACACCGGGGAGCTGTTTTTT
CDR3aa: CASSQGNTGELFF

d_gene: TRBD1
v_gene: TRBV7-6
j_gene: TRBJ2-2
abundance: -
CDR3nt: TGTGCCAGCAGCTTATTGGGTGGAGGGACAGGGGCAACCGGGGAGCTGTTTTTT
CDR3aa: CASSLLGGGTGATGELFF

d_gene: -
v_gene: TRBV13
j_gene: TRBJ1-6
abundance: -
CDR3nt: TGTGCCAGCAGCTTCAGGGTGAGCTCCTATAATTCACCCCTCCACTTT
CDR3aa: CASSFRVSSYNSPLHF

d_gene: -
v_gene: TRBV6-5
j_gene: TRBJ1-1
abundance: -
CDR3nt: TGTGCCAGCAGTCCAACTGAGGCCCATCACGAAGCTTTCTTT
CDR3aa: CASSPTEAHHEAFF

d_gene: TRBD1
v_gene: TRBV9
j_gene: TRBJ2-7
abundance: once
CDR3nt: TGTGCCAGCAGCATGGGACAGGGTCGGTCCTACGAGCAGTACTTC
CDR3aa: CASSMGQGRSYEQYF

d_gene: TRBD1
v_gene: TRBV19
j_gene: TRBJ1-4
abundance: -
CDR3nt: TGTGCCAGTAGACCCGGGACAGGTTATGAAAAACTGTTTTTT
CDR3aa: CASRPGTGYEKLFF

d_gene: -
v_gene: TRBV9
j_gene: TRBJ2-3
abundance: once
CDR3nt: TGTGCCAGCAGCGTCACAGGCACAGATACGCAGTATTTT
CDR3aa: CASSVTGTDTQYF

d_gene: TRBD1
v_gene: TRBV25-1
j_gene: TRBJ2-7
abundance: -
CDR3nt: TGTGCCAGCAGCGCCGGGACAGGGGGGGGGACCTACGAGCAGTACTTC
CDR3aa: CASSAGTGGGTYEQYF

d_gene: -
v_gene: TRBV7-5
j_gene: TRBJ2-7
abundance: -
CDR3nt: TGTGTCAGAAGCTTAGAAAAACCCCCCGGTTGGCCCTACGAGCAGTACTTC
CDR3aa: CVRSLEKPPGWPYEQYF

d_gene: -
v_gene: TRBV5-6
j_gene: TRBJ2-2
abundance: -
CDR3nt: TGTGCCAGCAGCTCAGGAGGGGGCTCCGGGGAGCTGTTTTTT
CDR3aa: CASSSGGGSGELFF

d_gene: -
v_gene: TRBV6-4
j_gene: TRBJ1-6
abundance: -
CDR3nt: TGTGCCAGCAGCACCGGGACCCTAGGTTCACCCCTCCACTTT
CDR3aa: CASSTGTLGSPLHF

d_gene: -
v_gene: TRBV7-3
j_gene: TRBJ1-1
abundance: -
CDR3nt: TGTGCCAGCAGCGGGAGGAACCGGGGTGAAGCTTTCTTT
CDR3aa: CASSGRNRGEAFF

d_gene: -
v_gene: TRBV7-3
j_gene: TRBJ2-3
abundance: -
CDR3nt: TGTGCCAGCAGCCGATTTGCGACAGATACGCAGTATTTT
CDR3aa: CASSRFATDTQYF

d_gene: -
v_gene: TRBV11-2
j_gene: TRBJ1-3
abundance: -
CDR3nt: TGTGCCAGCAGCCCGAACGTTGGAAACACCATATATTTT
CDR3aa: CASSPNVGNTIYF

d_gene: -
v_gene: TRBV5-8
j_gene: TRBJ1-1
abundance: -
CDR3nt: TGTGCCAGCAGCCCCAGGAGCTTAAACACTGAAGCTTTCTTT
CDR3aa: CASSPRSLNTEAFF

d_gene: TRBD1
v_gene: TRBV27
j_gene: TRBJ2-7
abundance: -
CDR3nt: TGTGCCAGCAGTGGGGCCGGGACAGCCTCCTACGAGCAGTACTTC
CDR3aa: CASSGAGTASYEQYF

d_gene: TRBD2
v_gene: TRBV6-5
j_gene: TRBJ2-7
abundance: -
CDR3nt: TGTGCCAGCAGTTACGAAATAGCGGGTACCTACGAGCAGTACTTC
CDR3aa: CASSYEIAGTYEQYF

d_gene: -
v_gene: TRBV28
j_gene: TRBJ1-2
abundance: few
CDR3nt: TGTGCCAGCATGAGGCAGATCTCTAACTATGGCTACACCTTC
CDR3aa: CASMRQISNYGYTF

d_gene: -
v_gene: TRBV28
j_gene: TRBJ2-1
abundance: -
CDR3nt: TGTGCCAGCAGGCCCTTGAGCTCCTACAATGAGCAGTTCTTC
CDR3aa: CASRPLSSYNEQFF

d_gene: TRBD1
v_gene: TRBV12-5
j_gene: TRBJ1-2
abundance: -
CDR3nt: TGTGCTAGTGGCCCGGGACAGGGGAACTATGGCTACACCTTC
CDR3aa: CASGPGQGNYGYTF

d_gene: -
v_gene: TRBV16
j_gene: TRBJ1-1
abundance: -
CDR3nt: TGTGCCAGCAGCCAATCGAGGAACACTGAAGCTTTCTTT
CDR3aa: CASSQSRNTEAFF

d_gene: -
v_gene: TRBV21-1
j_gene: TRBJ2-1
abundance: -
CDR3nt: TGTGCCAGCAGCAAGCGGACGATATTAGCTGGGCACTATGAGCAGTTCTTC
CDR3aa: CASSKRTILAGHYEQFF

d_gene: -
v_gene: TRBV19
j_gene: TRBJ1-4
abundance: -
CDR3nt: TGTGCCAGTAGTATAGTCGGGGACGGAACTGAAAAACTGTTTTTT
CDR3aa: CASSIVGDGTEKLFF

d_gene: -
v_gene: TRBV5-6
j_gene: TRBJ2-7
abundance: -
CDR3nt: TGTGCCAGCAGCTTGAGGACCGGGGAGCAGTACTTC
CDR3aa: CASSLRTGEQYF